This TCR beta chain was identified in a study of cytomegalovirus exposure and HLA in healthy donors. The CDR3 totals 16 residues. Trimming at V came to 2 bases and at J to 6 bases, leaving 6 bases not matched to a gene. CDR1 is SGHAT and CDR2 is FQNNGV in the germline V gene. The donors formed part of the roughly 120-subject validation cohort, distinct from the 666-subject first cohort. Data came from immunoSEQ multiplex PCR; TCRdb stores just in-frame clones and leaves some out. Among some 49,000 clones listed, approximately 90% were seen once. Sequencing input: PBMCs. The clonotype originates from a man between 18 and 29 years old in good health and CMV-seronegative. The chain employs TRBV11-2 and TRBJ2-1, with 11 bases lining up with TRBD2. CDR3 coding DNA: TGTGCCAGCAGCTTACTTACTAGCGGGAGTTCCAATGAGCAGTTCTTC. This gives the protein CASSLLTSGSSNEQFF.